This T cell receptor beta chain was recorded in a study of CD8 T cells in Susac syndrome. To note about this clonotype: The antigen is unknown.

V lost 5 bases, J lost 6 bases, and 17 bases lay in between. The CDR3 has 15 residues. The germline gives CDR1 MGHDK, CDR2 SYGVNS. Findings and limits, study-wide: The authors acknowledged that the study's TCR sequencing and HLA analysis involved relatively few individuals.

RNA totalling roughly 0.45 to 1 ug underwent reverse transcription with random hexamers. By means of immunoSEQ multiplex PCR, TCR beta CDR3 spanning 54 Vbeta and 13 Jbeta underwent amplification. TCRdb ran MiXCR on the immunoSEQ multiplex PCR reads and lists one entry per CDR3 protein. Altogether some 200,000 distinct CDR3 sequences are present, roughly nine tenths being singletons, with the ten largest covering about 0.09%. The sample consisted of CD4+ T cells from PBMCs. This clonotype was obtained from a human donor with Susac syndrome. V gene TRBV25-1 combines with J gene TRBJ2-1; D gene uncertain. Here the CDR3 DNA reads TGTGCCAGCAGTCGGCCAGGCTCGCCCGTCAATGAGCAGTTCTTC. Translation: CASSRPGSPVNEQFF.